These T cell receptor beta chains were read from a single sample in a study of blood T cell repertoires in COVID-19. Here immunoSEQ multiplex PCR was the method, and the copy in TCRdb shows in-frame clones only, minus some. Here the sample spans hundreds of thousands of clones, more than 70% being singletons. Material for sequencing was PBMCs or T cells enriched from blood (not recorded which). The receptors derive from a young woman who had been exposed to COVID-19. Both conserved end residues are part of each CDR3.

J	V	CDR3
TRBJ2-1	TRBV24-1	CATSDRLAPGDEQFF
TRBJ1-4	TRBV5-1	CASSSGQGHEKLFF
TRBJ2-1	TRBV9	CASSSGLAGGPGEQFF
TRBJ1-3	TRBV28	CASSLGRGDGNTIYF
TRBJ2-5	TRBV10-3	CAIAGTGLGETQYF
TRBJ2-3	TRBV3-1/TRBV3-2	CASSQVLDRVTPGTSGSSTDTQYF
TRBJ2-1	TRBV7-9	CASSFRQGSESYNEQFF
TRBJ1-3	TRBV29-1	CSVDGGTGNTIYF
TRBJ1-3	TRBV25-1	CASGAGDSGNTIYF
TRBJ1-2	TRBV6-5	CASSYSGGNYGYTF
TRBJ1-2	TRBV28	CASTEDRVGYTF
TRBJ1-5	TRBV6-2/TRBV6-3	CASSPWRDVDQPQHF
TRBJ1-1	TRBV30	CARVLRPDTEAFF
TRBJ2-1	TRBV4-1	CASSQEFTASGSSYNEQFF
TRBJ2-7	TRBV11-2	CASSFPGQPYEQYF
TRBJ1-1	TRBV5-5	CASSLDRNTEAFF
TRBJ1-1	TRBV12-3/TRBV12-4	CASSLEGGRAFF
TRBJ1-2	TRBV24-1	CATSESYRGLDGYTF
TRBJ1-3	TRBV18	CASSRDRAGNTIYF
TRBJ2-3	TRBV5-1	CASSADREAQYF
TRBJ1-1	TRBV4-1	CASSQGGGTMNTEAFF
TRBJ2-3	TRBV4-3	CASSQRDLGDTQYF
TRBJ2-7	TRBV10-3	CAISGGSYEQYF
TRBJ2-1	TRBV5-1	CASSLNPAINEQFF
TRBJ2-5	TRBV27	CASSLTGGAGETQYF
TRBJ2-7	TRBV28	CASSLQDYEQYF
TRBJ1-2	TRBV14	CASSQDADTTGYGYTF
TRBJ2-6	TRBV9	CASSLNRGTGANVLTF
TRBJ2-3	TRBV30	CAWEAGDTQYF
TRBJ2-7	TRBV6-5	CASRSMGHEQYF
TRBJ2-7	TRBV19	CASRPPGTSGTYEQYF
TRBJ2-7	TRBV5-5	CASSLMGGLSYEQYF
TRBJ2-7	TRBV7-9	CASSRGTGGEEQYF
TRBJ1-1	TRBV12-3/TRBV12-4	CASRAGPYTEAFF
TRBJ2-7	TRBV4-2	CASSQEPSGSGYEQYF
TRBJ1-5	TRBV19	CASRTQGQGNQPQHF
TRBJ1-2	TRBV10-1	CASSEQGIYGYTF
TRBJ1-5	TRBV6-2/TRBV6-3	CASSYGRQGTPQHF
TRBJ2-7	TRBV7-6	CASSLTGQGSYEQYF
TRBJ1-3	TRBV30	CAWSDYFGGSPGNTIYF
TRBJ2-5	TRBV7-2	CASSSLRLAERGAQYF
TRBJ1-1	TRBV19	CASSIPGTGLTEAFF
TRBJ1-5	TRBV12-3/TRBV12-4	CASGDRVQPQHF